The source of this T cell receptor beta chain is a study of CD8+CD57+ T cells in acquired aplastic anemia. Study-wide results and limits: Patients had around 30 CD8+ CDR3 sequences in common with controls (the shared set). Patients and controls had CD8+ Simpson's diversity values that were not significantly distinct.

V trimming: 0 bases; J trimming: 2 bases; junction bases outside the gene matches: 2. Germline CDR1 and CDR2: SGHTA and FQGNSA. The CDR3 contains 15 residues. For this clonotype: The antigen remains undetermined.

The study profiled TCR beta VDJ and CDR3 using genomic DNA as template. TCRdb redid the calling of the reads with MiXCR, one entry per CDR3 protein. The sample carries just over 200,000 distinct CDR3 sequences, 65% recorded once. All sequencing subjects had displayed CD8+CD57+ cell expansion on flow cytometry. Acquired aplastic anemia of severe grade affected all patients. By the time of blood sampling, patients had still received no therapy. V is TRBV7-2 and J is TRBJ2-7, with 9 bases aligning to TRBD2. The TCR was taken from a human donor with aplastic anemia. The material sequenced was sorted CD4+, CD8+, or CD8+CD57+ T cells (not recorded which) from PBMCs. CDR3 region: CASSLAPSGTYEQYF. The CDR3 DNA is TGTGCCAGCAGCTTAGCACCTAGCGGGACCTACGAGCAGTACTTC.